These 4 T cell receptor beta chains came from one sample sequenced in a study of breast tumors, draining lymph nodes, adjacent tissues. TCRdb redid the calling of the multiplex PCR reads with MiXCR, one entry per CDR3 protein. The profile shows 150,000 to 250,000 distinct CDR3 sequences, approximately 31% of them singletons. The lymph nodes were axillary draining lymph nodes from breast cancer patients. What was sequenced was axillary lymph node tissue. Every receptor here comes from a female donor with breast cancer. Some clones in this sample may be carry-over from other donors' samples.

The chain employs TRBV6-1 and TRBJ2-1; 7 bases fit TRBD1. Unmatched junction bases numbered 5, after V lost 5 bases and J lost 7 bases. The CDR3 has 13 residues. The V gene's germline CDR1 is MNHNS and CDR2 SASEGT. This chain's CDR3 is CASSPGQQNEQFF. As DNA, the CDR3 is TGTGCCAGCAGTCCGGGACAGCAGAATGAGCAGTTCTTC.

Regarding this clonotype: It may be a read error: a sequence one base away is much more abundant. This chain uses TRBV28 with TRBJ1-4; D remains ambiguous. CDR3 length: 15 residues. The germline gives CDR1 MDHEN, CDR2 SYDVKM. The DNA for the CDR3 is TGTGCCAGCAGAGTGAGGCGGGCAACTAATGAAAAACCGTTTTTT. Encoded protein: CASRVRRATNEKPFF.

Many counts were recorded for this clonotype. Written as DNA, the CDR3 is TGTGCCTGGAGCGATGCTAGCGGAAGCTACGAGCAGTACTTC. Protein product: CAWSDASGSYEQYF. The chain combines TRBV30 with TRBJ2-7, with 7 nucleotides matching TRBD2. The CDR3 spans 14 residues. Losses at the gene ends were 3 bases for V and 3 bases for J; bases not matched to a gene: 8. CDR1 and CDR2 (germline): GTSNPN, SVGIG (reference sequence).

J is TRBJ2-1 and V is TRBV6-5; 12 bases line up with TRBD2. V shed 7 bases, J shed 6 bases, and the junction held 10 bases outside the gene matches. From germline, CDR1 is MNHEY and CDR2 SVGAGI. This CDR3 comprises 16 residues. In DNA form, the CDR3 reads TGTGCCAGCACCAGAGGACTAGCGGGAAACTTCAATGAGCAGTTCTTC. Amino acid sequence: CASTRGLAGNFNEQFF.